The T cell receptor beta chain under discussion was sequenced for a study of blood T cell repertoires in COVID-19. The CDR3 sequence is 13 residues long. V dropped 8 bases and J dropped 5 bases, with 13 bases sitting between them. In germline, CDR1 is KGHSH, CDR2 LQKENI. TCRdb's copy holds only in-frame clones and misses some; the assay was immunoSEQ multiplex PCR. The sample shows 30,000 to 40,000 clones, around 80% of them seen only once. Seattle patient enrollment occurred during active infection, with longitudinal follow-up thereafter. This receptor was identified in a man aged 60 to 69 with COVID-19, enrolled during active disease. The V call is TRBV18, the J call TRBJ1-5, with TRBD1 as a possible D gene (5 bases). The material sequenced was peripheral blood. The CDR3 DNA sequence: TGTGCCAGCGCCGGGACTAAGGATCAGCCCCAGCATTTT. The encoded protein is CASAGTKDQPQHF.